This T cell receptor (beta chain) was found in a study of cytomegalovirus exposure and HLA in healthy donors. Across the whole study: The same platform used for the 500 to 850 first-cohort repertoires was also used for the 100 to 150 validation repertoires, as a later analysis reported.

Libraries were prepared by immunoSEQ multiplex PCR; TCRdb keeps only in-frame clonotypes and omits some of them. There are approximately 300,000 clones in the sample; about 90% occur only once, and approximately 1% lies in the top ten. The specimen was PBMCs. The clonotype originates from a woman aged 30 to 39 in good health and CMV-seropositive.

The CDR3 DNA follows: TGTGCCAGCAGTGAATCGGGAGGGCCGGAGCGGGGACAGTTCTTC. Its protein product is CASSESGGPERGQFF. This chain connects TRBV2 to TRBJ2-1; 8 bases map to TRBD2. The CDR3 is 15 amino acids. After removal of 2 bases from V and 13 bases from J, the junction contained 13 bases not matched to a gene. Germline V gene data show CDR1 as SNHLY and CDR2 as FYNNEI.